These 18 T cell receptor beta chains were sequenced from one sample in a study of cytomegalovirus exposure and HLA in healthy donors. The PCR contained 60 Vbeta and 13 Jbeta primers. Sequencing used immunoSEQ multiplex PCR; TCRdb keeps in-frame clones, though not all of them. The sample shows about 160,000 clones, around 77% of them seen only once. Sequencing was carried out using PBMCs. All receptors come from a woman in her thirties or forties in good health and CMV-seronegative.

The chain couples TRBV7-9 to TRBJ2-1, with a weak D call TRBD1 (7 bases). The V end was cut by 5 bases, the J end by 10 bases, with 27 bases between. From germline, CDR1 is SEHNR and CDR2 FQNEAQ (reference sequence). This CDR3 is 17 amino acids long. CDR3 region: CASSPGDGRDRAGEQFF. CDR3 nucleotides: TGTGCCAGCAGCCCAGGGGATGGTCGCGACAGGGCGGGGGAGCAGTTCTTC.

The chain uses TRBV11-2 and TRBJ2-3; 10 nucleotides agree with TRBD1. CDR1 and CDR2 from the germline V gene are SGHAT and FQNNGV. V lost 4 bases, J lost 9 bases, and 4 bases stayed unmatched. This CDR3 has 13 amino acids. Here the CDR3 reads CASSSSDRGTQYF. CDR3 DNA: TGTGCCAGCAGCTCCTCGGACAGGGGGACGCAGTATTTT.

On this clone itself: The identical CDR3 is also encoded by other nucleotide sequences in the sample. The genes are TRBV30 and TRBJ2-1; 7 nucleotides line up with TRBD2. Losses at the gene ends were 0 bases for V and 10 bases for J; bases not matched to a gene: 9. CDR3 length: 14 amino acids. Germline lookup yields CDR1 GTSNPN and CDR2 SVGIG (reference sequence). Here the CDR3 reads CAWSVGGRSDEQFF. For the CDR3, the DNA is TGTGCCTGGAGTGTAGGCGGGAGATCCGACGAGCAGTTCTTC.

This chain connects TRBV18 to TRBJ1-5, with unresolved D. The germline CDR1 and CDR2 sequences are KGHSH and LQKENI. V was cut by 5 bases and J by 7 bases, with 12 bases left in between. This CDR3 spans 13 amino acids. DNA for the CDR3: TGTGCCAGCTCAGGATCGGGGAACCAGCCCCAGCATTTT. Protein: CASSGSGNQPQHF.

V is TRBV5-1 and J is TRBJ1-1; D is possibly TRBD1 (5 bases). CDR1 and CDR2 from the germline V gene are SGHRS and YFSETQ. V shed 4 bases and J shed 0 bases, with 13 bases lying between them. The CDR3 sequence is 15 residues long. The CDR3 loop reads CASSTVGDLNTEAFF. The CDR3 region has the DNA TGCGCCAGCAGCACGGTGGGGGACTTGAACACTGAAGCTTTCTTT.

The genes are TRBV7-9 and TRBJ2-2; 10 bases are shared with TRBD1. CDR3 length: 14 amino acids. J was trimmed by 6 bases and V by 5 bases; bases with no gene match: 3. The germline CDR1 and CDR2 sequences are SEHNR and FQNEAQ (reference sequence). CDR3 in amino acids: CASSLGQGAGELFF. CDR3 DNA sequence: TGTGCCAGCAGCCTCGGACAGGGGGCCGGGGAGCTGTTTTTT.

This clone came up a few times. The chain employs TRBV5-1 and TRBJ1-5; D might be TRBD1 (5 bases). Trimming left V 5 bases short and J 3 bases short, with 12 bases between. The CDR3 runs to 14 residues. Germline CDR1 reads SGHRS; CDR2 reads YFSETQ. CDR3 coding DNA: TGCGCCAGCAGTCTCGACAGCCTCAATCAGCCCCAGCATTTT. Its translation is CASSLDSLNQPQHF. Based on the CDR3 plus reference TRBV5-1 and TRBJ1-5, the full variable domain is KAGVTQTPRYLIKTRGQQVTLSCSPISGHRSVSWYQQTPGQGLQFLFEYFSETQRNKGNFPGRFSGRQFSNSRSEMNVSTLELGDSALYLCASSLDSLNQPQHFGDGTRLSIL.

In its sample, this clone was seen a few times. Different DNA sequences within this sample yield the same CDR3. J is TRBJ2-1 and V is TRBV5-1, with D tentatively TRBD2 (6 bases). This CDR3 region has 14 residues. V dropped 0 bases and J dropped 7 bases, with 11 bases sitting between them. Germline CDR1 SGHRS, CDR2 YFSETQ. The CDR3 region is CASSLESGLNEQFF. The CDR3 coding sequence is TGCGCCAGCAGCTTGGAATCGGGACTTAATGAGCAGTTCTTC.

This clone was seen once. The rearrangement uses TRBV10-3 and TRBJ2-2; possibly TRBD2 for D (5 bases). Germline CDR1 reads ENHRY; CDR2 reads SYGVKD. The CDR3 is 14 residues long. The V and J ends lost 2 bases and 3 bases respectively, with 7 bases between them. The CDR3 loop is CAISEGEYTGELFF. The CDR3 region has the DNA TGTGCCATCAGTGAGGGGGAGTACACCGGGGAGCTGTTTTTT.

V and J are TRBV1 and TRBJ2-3; no check of the table's D call, TRBD2, against the DNA was made. TRBV1 is labeled a pseudogene. CDR3 length: 16 amino acids. CDR3 sequence (DNA): TGCACCAGCAGCCAAAGGTGGAGAGTTAGCACAGATACGCAGTATTTT. As protein: CTSSQRWRVSTDTQYF.

The rearrangement links TRBV4-2 to TRBJ2-1; 12 bases line up with TRBD2. Germline V CDR1 and CDR2: LGHNA, YNFKEQ. V gave up 3 bases and J gave up 7 bases; unmatched junction bases: 7. This CDR3 spans 16 amino acids. The CDR3 DNA reads as TGTGCCAGCAGCCAGTGGAGACTAGCGGGAGATAATGAGCAGTTCTTC. Protein: CASSQWRLAGDNEQFF.

This clone was observed a handful of times. The chain has TRBV7-9 and TRBJ2-3; 9 bases map to TRBD1. Germline CDR1 reads SEHNR; CDR2 reads FQNEAQ (reference sequence). V lost 5 bases, J lost 6 bases, and 9 bases stayed unmatched. The CDR3 contains 15 residues. The CDR3 loop is CASSVPRDREDTQYF. The CDR3, as DNA: TGTGCCAGCAGCGTACCCCGGGACAGGGAGGATACGCAGTATTTT.

The chain uses TRBV28 and TRBJ2-7, with 8 bases lining up with TRBD1. The V and J ends lost 6 bases and 2 bases, in that order; junction bases with no gene match: 6. The germline CDR1 and CDR2 sequences are MDHEN and SYDVKM. This CDR3 spans 14 amino acids. The chain's CDR3 is CASSAGGMTYEQYF. In DNA form, the CDR3 reads TGTGCCAGCAGCGCAGGGGGCATGACCTACGAGCAGTACTTC. Complete variable domain (other parts from reference TRBV28 and TRBJ2-7): DVKVTQSSRYLVKRTGEKVFLECVQDMDHENMFWYRQDPGLGLRLIYFSYDVKMKEKGDIPEGYSVSREKKERFSLILESASTNQTSMYLCASSAGGMTYEQYFGPGTRLTVT.

V gene TRBV2 combines with J gene TRBJ2-1; TRBD2 aligns across 9 bases. J gave up 8 bases and V 8 bases, and 10 bases lay outside the gene matches. CDR1 is SNHLY, CDR2 FYNNEI, per germline. The CDR3 extends over 14 amino acids. DNA for the CDR3: TGTGCCAGCTCTGCCCGGACTAGCGATTATGAGCAGTTCTTC. This gives the protein CASSARTSDYEQFF. The entire variable domain, with the rest obtained from reference TRBV2 and TRBJ2-1, is as follows: EPEVTQTPSHQVTQMGQEVILRCVPISNHLYFYWYRQILGQKVEFLVSFYNNEISEKSEIFDDQFSVERPDGSNFTLKIRSTKLEDSAMYFCASSARTSDYEQFFGPGTRLTVL.

The sample holds one count of this clone. This CDR3 is also generated by other DNA sequences in the sample. J is TRBJ1-1 and V is TRBV4-2; D remains ambiguous. The germline V gene encodes CDR1 LGHNA and CDR2 YNFKEQ. CDR3 length equals 14 residues. V was trimmed by 4 bases and J by 1 base, leaving 10 bases between them. CDR3 DNA: TGTGCCAGCAGCCCGCCTCGGGGGAACACTGAAGCTTTCTTT. Residues: CASSPPRGNTEAFF.

CDR3 coding DNA: TGTGCCAGCAGTGCAGGGGGCTCTGGAAACACCATATATTTT. Residues: CASSAGGSGNTIYF. The chain joins TRBV2 to TRBJ1-3, with 7 bases matching TRBD1. This CDR3 has 14 residues. Germline lookup yields CDR1 SNHLY and CDR2 FYNNEI. The V segment lost 4 bases and the J segment 0 bases; nucleotides outside the gene matches: 0.

The V and J genes are TRBV6-4 and TRBJ1-4; 7 bases fit TRBD1. Germline CDR1 MRHNA, CDR2 SNTAGT. CDR3 size: 13 residues. J gave up 6 bases and V 10 bases, and 8 bases lay outside the gene matches. The chain's CDR3 is CATRQGVYEKLFF. DNA for the CDR3: TGTGCCACCCGACAGGGTGTCTATGAAAAACTGTTTTTT.

This clone was detected once. This rearrangement joins TRBV28 to TRBJ1-2, with TRBD1 identical over 7 bases. Germline-derived CDR1 and CDR2 are MDHEN and SYDVKM. Trimming at V came to 8 bases and at J to 2 bases, leaving 2 bases not matched to a gene. The CDR3 is 12 amino acids. CDR3 region: CASLGQNYGYTF. Written as DNA, the CDR3 is TGTGCCAGCCTGGGACAGAACTATGGCTACACCTTC.